This T cell receptor beta chain is drawn from a study of OX40 agonist ivuxolimab in advanced cancers. Regarding the complete study: Ivuxolimab, which targeted the costimulatory receptor OX40 (CD134), was an agonistic, fully human IgG2 monoclonal antibody. Intravenous ivuxolimab was administered to patients every 2 weeks at six dose levels: 0.01, 0.1, 0.3, 1.5, 3 and 10 mg/kg. Peripheral TCRbeta sequencing aimed to test whether ivuxolimab altered TCR sequence diversity and caused clonal T-cell expansion. Among the roughly 54 dose-escalation patients, 19 had hepatocellular carcinoma, roughly 15 melanoma, 9 renal cell carcinoma and 9 head and neck cancer. The paper covers the monotherapy dose-escalation part of the phase I ivuxolimab trial, which included N of about 50 patients. In the dose-escalation cohort, approximately 80% of patients were male, and the mean age was 60 years with a range of roughly 23 to 79. Patients were allowed to have had prior anti-PD-1, anti-PD-L1 or anti-CTLA-4 therapy, and approximately 40% of the dose-escalation patients had previously received checkpoint inhibitors. Partial responses occurred in three dose-escalation patients, of whom one had hepatocellular carcinoma and two had cutaneous melanoma. The paper as a whole reports these results and caveats: After ivuxolimab, expanded clones were on average more numerous among CD8+ T cells than among CD4+ T cells. Low levels of normalized T-cell clonal expansion were also seen in some nonresponding patients. In partial responders in the 0.1-3.0 mg/kg groups, normalized peripheral clonal expansion was found to be among the lowest, especially among CD8+ T cells. Antigen specificity was not determined for the clonally expanded peripheral T cells. At doses of 0.1 to 3.0 mg/kg, clonal expansion of both CD4+ and CD8+ T cells in blood was seen between baseline and week 6.

Patients with a history of autoimmune disease or receiving systemic immunosuppression were excluded from the trial. Peripheral blood for TCR sequencing was collected from all dose cohorts at baseline, on cycle 4 day 1, and on cycle 7 day 1. Samples were obtained from an open-label, multicenter, first-in-human phase I dose-escalation trial of ivuxolimab. Adults with locally advanced or metastatic melanoma, renal cell, hepatocellular, or head and neck squamous cell carcinoma were enrolled in the trial. Before TCR sequencing, CD4+ T cells and CD8+ T cells were sorted from peripheral blood as separate populations. As regards this clone: There is no known antigen for this receptor. No quality values exist for individual bases; no much larger clone is one base distant.

Genomic DNA was isolated from the sorted cells so that the TCRbeta CDR3 region could be sequenced. The immunoSEQ Assay was used for sequencing of TCRbeta CDR3 regions. TCRdb retrieved this table from immuneACCESS and kept in-frame rearrangements only. Not all clones are present; in checked studies, unresolved V genes account for under half, and no reason is known for the remainder. This sample comprises 20,000 to 25,000 clones, about 88% of them detected only once. About 10% of the sample is in the top ten clones. The CDR3 numbers 13 residues from cysteine through phenylalanine. Of the read, only the CDR3 DNA is kept; its 39 bases are in frame from base 1. V and J lose 1 base and 5 bases, and a span of 7 bases separates them. As encoded in the germline V gene (reference sequence), CDR1 is SEHNR while CDR2 is FQNEAQ.

This receptor was obtained from an adult with an advanced solid tumor such as melanoma, head and neck, liver or kidney cancer. The specimen was CD4+ or CD8+ T cells sorted from blood, collected in a trial of the OX40 agonist ivuxolimab. The V and J genes are TRBV7-9 and TRBJ2-3; matching of 6 bases hints at TRBD1 as the D gene. The CDR3 region has the sequence CASSLGGLDTQYF. The sequenced DNA is TGTGCCAGCAGCTTAGGGGGGCTAGATACGCAGTATTTT.